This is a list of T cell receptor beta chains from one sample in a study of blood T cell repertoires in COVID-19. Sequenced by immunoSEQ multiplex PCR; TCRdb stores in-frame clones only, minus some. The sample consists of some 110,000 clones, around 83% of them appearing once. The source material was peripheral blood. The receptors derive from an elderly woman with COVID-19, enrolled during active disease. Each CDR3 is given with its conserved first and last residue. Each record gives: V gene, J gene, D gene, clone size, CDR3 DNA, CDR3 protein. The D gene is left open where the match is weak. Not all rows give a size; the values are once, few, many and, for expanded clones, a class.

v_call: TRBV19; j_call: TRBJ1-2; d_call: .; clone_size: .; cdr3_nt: TGTGCCAGTAGTACTAGGACAGTCTATGGCTACACCTTC; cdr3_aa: CASSTRTVYGYTF
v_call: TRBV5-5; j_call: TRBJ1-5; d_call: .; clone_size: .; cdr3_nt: TGTGCCAGCAGCTTGGGGGGGGGCAATCAGCCCCAGCATTTT; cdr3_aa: CASSLGGGNQPQHF
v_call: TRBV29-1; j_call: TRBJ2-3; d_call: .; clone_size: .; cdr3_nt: TGCAGCGATCTCAGGGGCACAGATACGCAGTATTTT; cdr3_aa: CSDLRGTDTQYF
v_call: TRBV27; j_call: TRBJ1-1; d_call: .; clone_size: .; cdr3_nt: TGTGCCAGCAGTCCCTCCGTAGCGGGAAGCACTGAAGCTTTCTTT; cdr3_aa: CASSPSVAGSTEAFF
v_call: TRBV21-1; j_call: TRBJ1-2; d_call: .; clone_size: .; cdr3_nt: TGTGCCAGCAGCAAATCCTTCGGGACAGAGTATGGCTACACCTTC; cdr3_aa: CASSKSFGTEYGYTF
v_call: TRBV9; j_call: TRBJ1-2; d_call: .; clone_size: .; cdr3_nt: TGTGCCAGCAGCGTAGGAGCTGACTCCTATGGCTACACCTTC; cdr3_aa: CASSVGADSYGYTF
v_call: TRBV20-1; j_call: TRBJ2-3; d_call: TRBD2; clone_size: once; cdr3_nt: TGCAGTGCTAGTATTGAGGAGCGGGAGGGCAAAGATACGCAGTATTTT; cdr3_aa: CSASIEEREGKDTQYF
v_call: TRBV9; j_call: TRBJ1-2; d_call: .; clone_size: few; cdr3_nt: TGTGCCAGCTTTGGGGGGGCCTATGGCTACACCTTC; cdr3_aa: CASFGGAYGYTF
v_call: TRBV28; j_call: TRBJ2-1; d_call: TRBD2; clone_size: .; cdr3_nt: TGTGCCAGCAATAATCCGGGACTAGCGGGGAATGAGCAGTTCTTC; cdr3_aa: CASNNPGLAGNEQFF
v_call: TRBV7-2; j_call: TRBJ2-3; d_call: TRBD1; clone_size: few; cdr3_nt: TGTGCCAGCAGCCCCGACAGGGTGAGGGCAGATACGCAGTATTTT; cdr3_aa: CASSPDRVRADTQYF